The 29 T cell receptor beta chains below were found in one sample sequenced in a study of post-analysis software for immune sequencing data. Study conclusions and caveats: About 5 TRBV segments (TRBV5-6, TRBV5-1 and TRBV20-1 among them) occurred more frequently in patients than in controls.

Unique-molecular-identifier-tagged TCR beta cDNA libraries were used. A single record per CDR3 protein comes from TCRdb applying MiXCR to the PCR reads. The sample includes fewer than 850,000 distinct CDR3 sequences, around 46% of them seen just once. No antigen has been assigned to these receptors. The sample taken for sequencing was blood. These receptors were obtained from a girl aged 5-17 years with multiple sclerosis.

The chain recombines TRBV4-1 with TRBJ2-4; 8 nucleotides agree with TRBD1. The J call may be mistaken, given a closer DNA end match to TRBJ2-7. This CDR3 region has 14 residues. Germline assignment: CDR1 MGHRA and CDR2 YSYEKL. CDR3 sequence reads: CASSQGDRTYEQYF. CDR3 DNA sequence: TGCGCCAGCAGCCAAGGGGACAGGACCTACGAGCAGTACTTC.

This chain links TRBV15 with TRBJ2-3; no definite D call. The germline CDR1 and CDR2 sequences are LNHNV and YYDKDF (reference sequence). The CDR3 length is 15 residues. Trimming pared 0 bases from V and 1 base from J, leaving 8 bases between. The CDR3 DNA is TGTGCCACCAGCAGAGAGGTTTGGGGCACAGATACGCAGTATTTT. Translating gives CATSREVWGTDTQYF.

This clonotype was detected a few times. The chain is built from TRBV9 and TRBJ1-2, with D unclear. V gave up 4 bases and J gave up 8 bases, with 15 bases separating them. CDR1 SGDLS and CDR2 YYNGEE come from the germline V gene. This CDR3 region has 13 residues. The CDR3 coding sequence is TGTGCCAGCAGCCGAAGCCCTGTGGGGGGCTACACCTTC. Translating it yields CASSRSPVGGYTF.

V usage is TRBV12-3 or TRBV12-4 and J usage is TRBJ2-5; 8 bases align to TRBD1. The DNA end is a closer match to TRBJ2-7, so the J assignment may be wrong. The CDR3 spans 14 residues. CDR3 protein: CASSLRDRRGEQYF. Here the CDR3 DNA reads TGTGCCAGCAGTTTACGGGACAGGAGGGGCGAGCAGTACTTC.

This chain links TRBV20-1 with TRBJ2-7; 13 positions agree with TRBD2. Germline lookup yields CDR1 DFQATT and CDR2 SNEGSKA (reference sequence). The CDR3 length is 16 residues. Trimming removed 1 base from V and 1 base from J; junction bases left unmatched: 4. This chain's CDR3 is CSARGTSGRGSYEQYF. The CDR3 nucleotides are TGCAGTGCTAGAGGGACTAGCGGGAGAGGGTCCTACGAGCAGTACTTC.

This clonotype was recorded many times. This chain connects TRBV7-2 to TRBJ2-3; D call uncertain. The CDR3 is 13 amino acids. The V end was cut by 5 bases, the J end by 6 bases, with 12 bases between. In germline, CDR1 is SGHTA, CDR2 FQGNSA. Here the CDR3 reads CASSVRIMDTQYF. The CDR3 DNA reads TGTGCCAGCAGCGTGCGAATTATGGATACGCAGTATTTT. Based on the CDR3 plus reference TRBV7-2 and TRBJ2-3, the full variable domain is GAGVSQSPSNKVTEKGKDVELRCDPISGHTALYWYRQSLGQGLEFLIYFQGNSAPDKSGLPSDRFSAERTGGSVSTLTIQRTQQEDSAVYLCASSVRIMDTQYFGPGTRLTVL.

This sequence joins TRBV13 and TRBJ2-5; maybe TRBD2 (6 bases). Germline CDR1 and CDR2: PRHDT and FYEKMQ (reference sequence). With 4 bases removed from V and 11 bases from J, the gap between germline ends came to 14 bases. There are 12 residues in the CDR3. The CDR3 loop is CASSSVGGEQYF. The CDR3 nucleotides are TGTGCCAGCAGCTCAGTAGGAGGGGAGCAGTACTTC.

This rearrangement joins TRBV27 to TRBJ2-4; 8 bases align to TRBD1. The J segment lost 13 bases and the V segment lost 10 bases, leaving 15 bases of the junction unmatched. Germline CDR1 reads MNHEY; CDR2 reads SMNVEV (reference sequence). The CDR3 has 13 amino acids. The CDR3 DNA reads TGTGCCACCTCCTGGACAGGGACGGGAGAGCAGTACTTC. It codes for CATSWTGTGEQYF.

This clonotype showed up many times. Compared with germline, one end of the junction differs, possibly owing to a read error. The V call is TRBV3-1, the J call TRBJ2-7, with 7 bases fitting TRBD1. The CDR3 is made up of 14 amino acids. Germline-derived CDR1 and CDR2 are LGHDT and YNNKEL (reference sequence). CDR3 nucleotide sequence: TGCGCCAGCAGCCAAGGGGGCTCTGGCTACGAGCAGTACTTC. This gives the protein CASSQGGSGYEQYF.

This chain uses TRBV20-1 with TRBJ2-7; maybe TRBD1 (6 bases). CDR3 length equals 12 residues. CDR1 and CDR2 (germline): DFQATT, SNEGSKA (reference sequence). V was pared by 5 bases and J by 3 bases, with 11 bases between. The DNA for the CDR3 is TGCAGTGCTCTCGGACAGATCTACGAGCAGTACTTC. Its translation: CSALGQIYEQYF.

This clonotype was detected a few times. J is TRBJ2-7 and V is TRBV27; D uncertain. V lost 5 bases to trimming and J lost 4 bases, with 12 bases between them. Germline lookup yields CDR1 MNHEY and CDR2 SMNVEV (reference sequence). The CDR3 covers 13 residues. Here the CDR3 reads CASSEDAAYEQYF. The CDR3 DNA is TGTGCCAGCAGTGAGGATGCCGCATACGAGCAGTACTTC.

The chain combines TRBV29-1 with TRBJ2-5; no firm D call. The DNA end is more similar to TRBJ2-7, so the J call may be wrong. The germline V gene has CDR1 SQVTM and CDR2 ANQGSEA. CDR3 length equals 12 residues. The CDR3 is CSVNDGAYEQYF. The CDR3 DNA is TGCAGCGTTAATGACGGAGCCTACGAGCAGTACTTC.

The V and J genes are TRBV7-3 and TRBJ2-3; possibly TRBD2 for D (6 bases). V shed 0 bases and J shed 5 bases, with 18 bases lying between them. This CDR3 region has 17 residues. The V gene's germline CDR1 is SGHTA and CDR2 FQGTGA. DNA for the CDR3: TGTGCCAGCAGCTTAACGGCAACTAGCCGGAGTAGAGATACGCAGTATTTT. Protein product: CASSLTATSRSRDTQYF.

This chain connects TRBV12-3 or TRBV12-4 to TRBJ2-7, with D possibly matching TRBD1 (5 bases). The CDR3 sequence is 14 residues long. V was clipped by 5 bases and J by 7 bases, with 18 bases between them. DNA of the CDR3: TGTGCCAGCAGTCCAGGTGGGGCCCTGTATGAGCAGTACTTC. Its protein is CASSPGGALYEQYF.

The chain links TRBV10-3 to TRBJ2-1, with 12 positions matching TRBD2. Germline values: CDR1 ENHRY, CDR2 SYGVKD. The J segment lost 3 bases and the V segment lost 0 bases, leaving 3 bases of the junction unmatched. The CDR3 has 17 amino acids. CDR3 region: CAISESGTSGFYNEQFF. DNA for the CDR3: TGTGCCATCAGTGAGTCGGGGACTAGCGGGTTCTACAATGAGCAGTTCTTC.

The chain has TRBV6-5 and TRBJ2-4; no clear D gene. TRBJ2-7 explains the end of the DNA better; the J call may be wrong. Germline CDR1 and CDR2: MNHEY and SVGAGI. The CDR3 runs 14 residues. CDR3 bases: TGTGCCAGCAGTTACGAAACGGGTCGGTACGAGCAGTACTTC. Protein: CASSYETGRYEQYF.

The chain uses TRBV2 and TRBJ1-6; D is possibly TRBD1 (5 bases). In germline, CDR1 is SNHLY, CDR2 FYNNEI. Trimming removed 6 bases from V and 0 bases from J, with 15 bases in between. The CDR3 runs to 17 residues. The CDR3 DNA reads as TGTGCCAGCAGCTTAAAAGACAGAAGCTCCTATAATTCACCCCTCCACTTT. The encoded protein is CASSLKDRSSYNSPLHF.

This clonotype was seen only a few times. The chain couples TRBV18 to TRBJ2-1, with D perhaps matching TRBD1 or TRBD2 (5 bases each). Trimming stripped 3 bases from V and 11 bases from J, with 14 bases between. CDR3 size: 13 residues. The germline gives CDR1 KGHSH, CDR2 LQKENI. CDR3 bases: TGTGCCAGCTCACCCGGTGGATGGGACCAGCAGTTCTTC. Translated: CASSPGGWDQQFF.

The rearrangement uses TRBV20-1 and TRBJ2-1, with 14 bases lining up with TRBD2. This CDR3 region has 19 residues. Germline V lookup: CDR1 DFQATT, CDR2 SNEGSKA (reference sequence). V lost 0 bases to trimming and J lost 3 bases; unmatched junction nucleotides: 10. The CDR3 nucleotides are TGCAGTGCTAGAGATCTTCTTGGGACTAGCGGGAGTTTCTACAATGAGCAGTTCTTC. Translated, it gives CSARDLLGTSGSFYNEQFF.

There are a few counts of this clonotype. This chain joins TRBV20-1 and TRBJ2-1; weak D call: TRBD2 (5 bases). The ends were cut back, 8 bases at V and 4 bases at J, with 15 bases in the middle. CDR1 and CDR2 from the germline V gene are DFQATT and SNEGSKA (reference sequence). This CDR3 region has 13 residues. DNA of the CDR3: TGCAGTCCAACGGGGAAACAGTACAATGAGCAGTTCTTC. Residues: CSPTGKQYNEQFF.

J is TRBJ2-7 and V is TRBV13; 9 bases map to TRBD1. The better agreement between TRBJ2-5 and the DNA end casts doubt on the J call. CDR3 length equals 14 residues. Germline-derived CDR1 and CDR2 are PRHDT and FYEKMQ (reference sequence). CDR3 region: CASSQRDRAETQYF. DNA for the CDR3: TGTGCCAGCAGCCAGAGGGACAGGGCAGAGACCCAGTACTTC.

The V and J genes are TRBV4-2 and TRBJ1-1; possibly TRBD1 for D (5 bases). In germline, CDR1 is LGHNA, CDR2 YNFKEQ. Trimming shortened V by 1 base and J by 11 bases, and 23 bases separated the two germline ends. CDR3 length equals 16 residues. Here the CDR3 reads CASSQGVSGTDSAAFF. DNA for the CDR3: TGTGCCAGCAGCCAAGGTGTTTCCGGGACGGACTCTGCCGCTTTCTTT.

The rearrangement links TRBV11-2 to TRBJ1-4; D is perhaps TRBD1 (5 bases). The germline V gene encodes CDR1 SGHAT and CDR2 FQNNGV. Trimming removed 0 bases from V and 1 base from J, with 9 bases in between. CDR3 length: 16 residues. The CDR3 loop is CASSLDGQGTNEKLFF. The DNA for the CDR3 is TGTGCCAGCAGCTTAGATGGGCAGGGAACTAATGAAAAACTGTTTTTT.

The rearrangement joins TRBV7-9 to TRBJ1-2; TRBD1 agrees at 7 bases. The length of the CDR3 is 15 residues. Germline CDR1 SEHNR, CDR2 FQNEAQ (reference sequence). V trimming: 6 bases; J trimming: 7 bases; junction bases outside the gene matches: 14. CDR3 region: CASRGSNRGSGGYTF. The CDR3 nucleotides are TGTGCCAGCAGGGGGTCAAACAGGGGAAGCGGTGGCTACACCTTC.

This chain connects TRBV7-2 to TRBJ2-5; weak D call: TRBD1 (5 bases). Germline CDR1 reads SGHTA; CDR2 reads FQGNSA. The CDR3 is 14 residues long. V was trimmed by 4 bases and J by 4 bases, leaving 13 bases between them. Here the CDR3 reads CASSSRVGRETQYF. CDR3 sequence (DNA): TGTGCCAGCAGCTCTCGTGTGGGGCGAGAGACCCAGTACTTC.

This clonotype appeared a few times. The gene calls are TRBV4-3 and TRBJ2-7, with 13 bases that match TRBD2. CDR1 is LGHNA, CDR2 YSLEER, per germline. This CDR3 has 16 residues. V was clipped by 2 bases and J by 2 bases; unmatched bases: 3. The chain's CDR3 is CASSQRTSGSPYEQYF. The CDR3 DNA sequence: TGCGCCAGCAGCCAAAGGACTAGCGGGAGTCCCTACGAGCAGTACTTC.

This clonotype has a handful of counts. The CDR3 spells CASSRGGGPDEQYF. The CDR3 nucleotides are TGTGCCAGCAGCCGTGGAGGAGGTCCGGACGAGCAGTACTTC. The chain uses TRBV5-5 and TRBJ2-7; possibly TRBD2 for D (5 bases). Trimming pared 4 bases from V and 5 bases from J, leaving 16 bases between. The CDR3 contains 14 residues. Germline values: CDR1 SGHKS, CDR2 YYEKEE (reference sequence).

The chain recombines TRBV20-1 with TRBJ2-7; a possible D gene is TRBD1 (6 bases). V gave up 3 bases and J gave up 5 bases, with 17 bases separating them. CDR3 length: 14 residues. Germline V gives CDR1 DFQATT, CDR2 SNEGSKA (reference sequence). The CDR3 nucleotides are TGCAGTGCTAGGAAGGGTTCAGGGGCGGACGAGCAGTACTTC. This sequence encodes CSARKGSGADEQYF.

This clonotype was seen a few times. The V and J genes are TRBV12-3 or TRBV12-4 and TRBJ1-5; TRBD1 matches at 12 bases. This CDR3 comprises 17 residues. The J segment lost 5 bases and the V segment lost 1 base, leaving 6 bases of the junction unmatched. The CDR3 nucleotides are TGTGCCAGCAGTTTAGATCGGGGACAGGGGGCTCATCAGCCCCAGCATTTT. Residues: CASSLDRGQGAHQPQHF.